This T cell receptor (beta chain) was retrieved from a study of regulatory T cells in long-lasting Graves disease. The CDR3 totals 16 residues. With 3 bases removed from V and 0 bases from J, the gap between germline ends came to 14 bases. Germline V gene data show CDR1 as LNHDA and CDR2 as SQIVND (reference sequence). There are many counts of this clonotype. Building the TCR beta libraries relied on iRepertoire HTBI primers, and CDR3 regions underwent Arm-PCR. Each CDR3 protein is one row after TCRdb ran MiXCR on the multiplex PCR reads. Among 400,000 to 500,000 distinct CDR3 sequences, about 17% were seen once, and the ten largest hold less than 30%. The time point: newly diagnosed GD, antithyroid drugs for less than 3 months. Construction of the TCR library relied on RNA isolated from PBMCs. This sample was shared with a second study, whose subject was T cells in Graves' hyperthyroidism and ophthalmopathy. Turning to that study: Diagnostic assessment was based on clinical symptoms, serum thyroxine and TRAb, thyroid ultrasound and orbital computed tomography. HTBI primers were employed in a first-round RT-PCR of the TCR CDR3. Most thyroid clonotypes expanded above 0.001 appeared in blood too.

The sequencing here drew on peripheral blood mononuclear cells (PBMCs), taken at new diagnosis, from a patient treated with antithyroid drugs. The chain uses TRBV19 and TRBJ2-5; no clear D. This TCR was sampled from a young woman with Graves disease. The CDR3 loop is CASSIYQRENQETQYF. Here the CDR3 DNA reads TGTGCCAGTAGTATTTATCAGCGCGAGAACCAAGAGACCCAGTACTTC. Looking up the rest from reference TRBV19 and TRBJ2-5 gives the full variable domain: DGGITQSPKYLFRKEGQNVTLSCEQNLNHDAMYWYRQDPGQGLRLIYYSQIVNDFQKGDIAEGYSVSREKKESFPLTVTSAQKNPTAFYLCASSIYQRENQETQYFGPGTRLLVL.